This TCR beta chain appears in the sequencing data of a study of blood T cell repertoires in COVID-19. Study details: The cDNA or gDNA used as material had been derived from T cells, B-cell-depleted T cells, or PBMCs.

Per the original data handling: Cell counts per sample came from amplifying reference gene primers. TCRdb keeps only in-frame clones here, not all; method: immunoSEQ multiplex PCR. V, J and clone size are taken as reported in that table, and D and trimming were inferred from the DNA itself. The sample consists of fewer than 350,000 clones, about four fifths of them appearing once. Regarding this clone: Different DNA sequences within this sample yield the same CDR3.

There are 14 residues in the CDR3. The germline V and J ends were trimmed by 8 bases and 0 bases, with 10 bases remaining between them. Germline CDR1 reads SNHLY; CDR2 reads FYNNEI. The chain is built from TRBV2 and TRBJ2-2; D may be TRBD2 (6 bases). Sequencing used peripheral blood. The origin of this receptor is an older woman with active or convalescent COVID-19. CDR3 sequence (DNA): TGTGCCAGCCGGGCGGGGACGAACACCGGGGAGCTGTTTTTT. Protein sequence: CASRAGTNTGELFF.